The clone carrying this T cell receptor (beta chain) was counted many times. What it recognizes is unknown. The CDR3 spans 16 residues. The ends lost 6 bases at V and 8 bases at J; junction bases unmatched: 13. CDR1 SGHVS and CDR2 FNYEAQ come from the germline V gene. These data come from a study of T cell repertoires in cytomegalovirus infection. About the research overall: Public TCR beta signatures were indicative of both CMV infection and a matching HLA type.

Regarding the study as a whole: HLA-C-restricted CMV-specific TCR beta clonotypes prevailed in the ex vivo response.

Via MiXCR, TCRdb re-called the reads, giving one row per CDR3 protein. This sample has around 530,000 distinct CDR3 sequences, with 16% found just once. Sequencing input: CD8+ T cells from PBMCs. This receptor was obtained from a human donor in good health (CMV status not recorded). Some clones in this sample may be carry-over from other donors' samples. This chain links TRBV7-6 with TRBJ2-4, with TRBD2 matching 10 bases. Written as DNA, the CDR3 is TGTGCCAGCAGTCCGGTCTCTAGCGGGGGAGGTGACATTCAGTACTTC. This gives the protein CASSPVSSGGGDIQYF.